The 27 T cell receptor beta chains below come from one sample, sequenced in a study of blood T cell repertoires in COVID-19 (dated by TCRdb to 2018 to 2020). The library was produced with the immunoSEQ multiplex PCR assay. TCRdb stores this immuneACCESS table with in-frame sequences only. Part of the clones is absent; in the studies checked, under half of the shortfall reflects unresolved V genes, and no reason is known for the rest. The sample table holds around 210,000 clones, of which 88% were seen once. The top ten constitute 1.5% of the sample. Sequencing input: peripheral blood. These receptor sequences come from a young man with active or convalescent COVID-19.

The J gene is TRBJ2-1, the V gene TRBV7-2; perhaps TRBD2 as D (6 bases). Trimming left V 1 base short and J 8 bases short, with 12 bases between. Per the germline V gene, CDR1 is SGHTA and CDR2 is FQGNSA. This CDR3 comprises 14 residues. In DNA, the CDR3 is TGTGCCAGCAGCTTAGAAGGCAGGAGGGATGAGCAGTTCTTC. Its translation is CASSLEGRRDEQFF.

The V gene is TRBV5-1, the J gene TRBJ1-5, with D possibly TRBD1 on 6 matching bases. Deletions cut 1 base from V and 4 bases from J, with 12 bases between. The CDR3 loop spans 15 amino acids. Germline assignment: CDR1 SGHRS and CDR2 YFSETQ. The CDR3 DNA sequence: TGCGCCAGCAGCTTGACAGGGACGGATAATCAGCCCCAGCATTTT. Encoded protein: CASSLTGTDNQPQHF.

This chain connects TRBV6-5 to TRBJ1-1; unclear D gene. The length of the CDR3 is 11 residues. Trimming took 7 bases from V and 10 from J, leaving 13 bases between them. CDR1 and CDR2 from the germline V gene are MNHEY and SVGAGI. In DNA, the CDR3 is TGTGCCAGCACCTCGTGGGAGGGAGCTTTCTTT. Protein sequence: CASTSWEGAFF.

This chain connects TRBV19 to TRBJ1-5; 7 bases agree with TRBD1. CDR1 is LNHDA, CDR2 SQIVND, per germline (reference sequence). V dropped 3 bases and J dropped 4; count of bases not matched to a gene: 9. This CDR3 has 16 amino acids. The CDR3 DNA follows: TGTGCCAGTAGTATGAAACAGGGGCGGGGAAATCAGCCCCAGCATTTT. Translation: CASSMKQGRGNQPQHF.

This sequence joins TRBV19 and TRBJ2-5; 10 bases align to TRBD1. The CDR3 loop spans 16 amino acids. CDR1 is LNHDA, CDR2 SQIVND, per germline (reference sequence). The junction had 8 bases not matched to a gene; V was cut back by 4 bases and J by 3 bases. In DNA, the CDR3 is TGTGCCAGTAGTAGTCCCCGGGACAGGGGTGAAGAGACCCAGTACTTC. The encoded protein is CASSSPRDRGEETQYF.

The chain links TRBV28 to TRBJ1-2; TRBD1 is a possible D gene (5 bases). The germline V gene encodes CDR1 MDHEN and CDR2 SYDVKM. V lost 2 bases to trimming and J lost 4 bases, with 11 bases between them. The CDR3 extends over 14 amino acids. This chain's CDR3 is CASSLGGVVYGYTF. The DNA of the CDR3 is TGTGCCAGCAGTTTAGGAGGGGTAGTCTATGGCTACACCTTC.

The V gene is TRBV5-1, the J gene TRBJ2-7; D ambiguous. The V end lost 1 base, the J end lost 3 bases, and 11 bases lay between the germline ends. The CDR3 loop spans 14 amino acids. From germline, CDR1 is SGHRS and CDR2 YFSETQ. The CDR3 sequence: CASSLTRQSYEQYF. As DNA, the CDR3 is TGCGCCAGCAGCTTGACACGACAAAGCTACGAGCAGTACTTC. The full variable domain, its missing parts supplied by reference TRBV5-1 and TRBJ2-7, is KAGVTQTPRYLIKTRGQQVTLSCSPISGHRSVSWYQQTPGQGLQFLFEYFSETQRNKGNFPGRFSGRQFSNSRSEMNVSTLELGDSALYLCASSLTRQSYEQYFGPGTRLTVT.

This clone was counted once. The J gene is TRBJ1-1, the V gene TRBV6-2 or TRBV6-3; D gene ambiguous. The CDR3 loop spans 14 amino acids. In germline, CDR1 is MNHEY, CDR2 SVGEGT. Trimming pared 0 bases from V and 0 bases from J, leaving 5 bases between. The CDR3 nucleotides read TGTGCCAGCAGTTACTCGTATATGAACACTGAAGCTTTCTTT. Its protein product is CASSYSYMNTEAFF.

This chain connects TRBV6-5 to TRBJ2-7; TRBD1 matches 7 bases. V was clipped by 2 bases and J by 1 base; unmatched bases: 2. This CDR3 has 14 amino acids. Looked up from germline, CDR1 is MNHEY and CDR2 is SVGAGI. The CDR3 DNA sequence: TGTGCCAGCAGTTACGACAGGGTGTCCTACGAGCAGTACTTC. Translating it yields CASSYDRVSYEQYF.

The V and J genes are TRBV3-1 (or the pseudogene TRBV3-2) and TRBJ2-7, with 7 positions matching TRBD2. Germline V gene lookup returns CDR1 LGHDT and CDR2 YNNKEL (reference sequence). V lost 5 bases to trimming and J lost 0 bases; unmatched junction nucleotides: 10. The CDR3 has 16 residues. CDR3 in DNA: TGTGCCAGCAGCGCTGGGGTGGCGGGGGTCTCCTACGAGCAGTACTTC. This translates into CASSAGVAGVSYEQYF.

The chain carries TRBV7-2 and TRBJ2-7; tentative D call: TRBD2 (6 bases). V lost 5 bases to trimming and J lost 4 bases, with 18 bases between them. Germline CDR1 reads SGHTA; CDR2 reads FQGNSA. The CDR3 extends over 15 amino acids. CDR3 DNA sequence: TGTGCCAGCAGCCCGGTGGGGCGGGGAACATACGAGCAGTACTTC. Translated: CASSPVGRGTYEQYF.

V gene TRBV5-4 combines with J gene TRBJ1-2, with TRBD1 identical over 7 bases. The germline V gene has CDR1 SGHNT and CDR2 YYREEE (reference sequence). This CDR3 is 12 amino acids long. V gave up 0 bases and J gave up 12 bases; unmatched junction bases: 5. The CDR3 DNA reads as TGTGCCAGCAGCTTGGACGACAGGGTCCACACCTTC. As protein: CASSLDDRVHTF.

In DNA, the CDR3 is TGTGCCAGCAGTACTACAGGATACAATCAGCCCCAGCATTTT. Translation gives CASSTTGYNQPQHF. The chain uses TRBV27 and TRBJ1-5; a possible D gene is TRBD1 (5 bases). The V end was cut by 5 bases, the J end by 3 bases, with 11 bases between. The CDR3 runs 14 residues. Per the germline V gene, CDR1 is MNHEY and CDR2 is SMNVEV (reference sequence).

The genes are TRBV6-5 and TRBJ1-1; D is unresolved. CDR3 length: 14 residues. The germline V gene has CDR1 MNHEY and CDR2 SVGAGI. V was pared by 6 bases and J by 5 bases, with 16 bases between. CDR3 DNA sequence: TGTGCCAGCAGCCATCACCGGGCGGGGACTGAAGCTTTCTTT. Its translation: CASSHHRAGTEAFF.

V and J are TRBV4-3 and TRBJ1-2; TRBD1 matches at 7 bases. This CDR3 spans 17 amino acids. V lost 0 bases to trimming and J lost 4 bases; unmatched junction nucleotides: 11. Germline lookup yields CDR1 LGHNA and CDR2 YSLEER. As DNA, the CDR3 is TGCGCCAGCAGCCAAGATACCGGAAAGACAGGGATCTATGGCTACACCTTC. Its translation is CASSQDTGKTGIYGYTF.

The rearrangement joins TRBV6-1 to TRBJ2-2, with 10 nucleotides matching TRBD2. V gave up 4 bases and J gave up 1 base; unmatched junction bases: 12. The CDR3 spans 19 residues. Germline V gene sequence: CDR1 MNHNS, CDR2 SASEGT. CDR3 DNA: TGTGCCAGCAGTGGCTTTACTAGCGGGACGCTCGGGAACACCGGGGAGCTGTTTTTT. This sequence encodes CASSGFTSGTLGNTGELFF.

J is TRBJ1-2 and V is TRBV4-2; D possibly corresponds to TRBD1 (5 bases). V was clipped by 0 bases and J by 7 bases, with 18 bases between them. This CDR3 contains 16 residues. The germline V gene encodes CDR1 LGHNA and CDR2 YNFKEQ. CDR3 loop: CASSQEERGGEGGYTF. CDR3 coding DNA: TGTGCCAGCAGCCAAGAAGAACGTGGAGGGGAGGGTGGCTACACCTTC.

The chain joins TRBV7-8 to TRBJ2-7; perhaps TRBD2 as D (6 bases). The CDR3 consists of 15 residues. From germline, CDR1 is SGHVS and CDR2 FQNEAQ. Deletions cut 5 bases from V and 4 bases from J, with 18 bases between. The CDR3 nucleotides are TGTGCCAGCAGCCCCAGACGCGGGGTCCAATACGAGCAGTACTTC. Amino acids: CASSPRRGVQYEQYF.

Only one count was recorded for this clone. V usage is TRBV12-5 and J usage is TRBJ1-2, with D possibly TRBD1 on 5 matching bases. The germline V gene encodes CDR1 LGHNT and CDR2 FRNRAP. With 3 bases removed from V and 8 bases from J, the gap between germline ends came to 10 bases. CDR3 length: 12 amino acids. The CDR3, as DNA: TGTGCTAGTGGTTTCAGGGTGATCGGCTACACCTTC. Translating it yields CASGFRVIGYTF. The complete variable domain, with remaining parts taken from reference TRBV12-5 and TRBJ1-2, reads DARVTQTPRHKVTEMGQEVTMRCQPILGHNTVFWYRQTMMQGLELLAYFRNRAPLDDSGMPKDRFSAEMPDATLATLKIQPSEPRDSAVYFCASGFRVIGYTFGSGTRLTVV.

The chain employs TRBV19 and TRBJ2-7; 8 bases are shared with TRBD2. CDR3 length: 15 residues. V was pared by 8 bases and J by 3 bases, with 12 bases of the junction left unmatched. Germline V gives CDR1 LNHDA, CDR2 SQIVND (reference sequence). This CDR3 reads CASSAASGSFYEQYF. The CDR3 nucleotides read TGTGCCAGTTCCGCCGCCAGCGGGAGCTTCTACGAGCAGTACTTC. The full variable domain, in which reference TRBV19 and TRBJ2-7 provide the parts outside the CDR3, is DGGITQSPKYLFRKEGQNVTLSCEQNLNHDAMYWYRQDPGQGLRLIYYSQIVNDFQKGDIAEGYSVSREKKESFPLTVTSAQKNPTAFYLCASSAASGSFYEQYFGPGTRLTVT.

The J gene is TRBJ2-3, the V gene TRBV2; 11 bases match TRBD2. V trimming: 8 bases; J trimming: 3 bases; junction bases outside the gene matches: 13. The CDR3 consists of 17 residues. Germline CDR1 SNHLY, CDR2 FYNNEI. The CDR3 region has the DNA TGTGCCAGCCGAGGGGCTAGCGGGAGGCGCGCTACAGATACGCAGTATTTT. It yields the protein CASRGASGRRATDTQYF.

DNA of the CDR3: TGTGCCAGCAGCTTAGCGAAGGGGGCAGGGGGCTACACCTTC. Its translation: CASSLAKGAGGYTF. The V call is TRBV7-8, the J call TRBJ1-2; 7 bases map to TRBD1. V lost 0 bases and J lost 8; bases outside the gene matches: 6. The germline gives CDR1 SGHVS, CDR2 FQNEAQ. The CDR3 is made up of 14 amino acids.

This sequence joins TRBV29-1 and TRBJ1-5; 7 bases match TRBD1. V was clipped by 7 bases and J by 4 bases; unmatched bases: 10. The CDR3 is made up of 14 amino acids. Germline CDR1 SQVTM, CDR2 ANQGSEA. The CDR3 sequence: CSAARDSSNQPQHF. Here the CDR3 DNA reads TGCAGCGCCGCGCGGGACAGCTCTAATCAGCCCCAGCATTTT. Using reference TRBV29-1 and TRBJ1-5 for the parts outside the CDR3, the full variable domain is SAVISQKPSRDICQRGTSLTIQCQVDSQVTMMFWYRQQPGQSLTLIATANQGSEATYESGFVIDKFPISRPNLTFSTLTVSNMSPEDSSIYLCSAARDSSNQPQHFGDGTRLSIL.

The V call is TRBV5-4, the J call TRBJ2-7; 14 bases fit TRBD2. CDR3 length: 18 residues. The V gene end was trimmed by 4 bases and the J gene end by 0 bases; junction bases not matched to a gene: 9. Germline CDR1 and CDR2: SGHNT and YYREEE (reference sequence). CDR3 DNA: TGTGCCAGCAGCGCACCGGGACTAGCGGGAGTCGGCTCCTACGAGCAGTACTTC. As protein: CASSAPGLAGVGSYEQYF.

This chain links TRBV21-1 with TRBJ1-5; TRBD1, the table's D call, was not compared with the DNA. TRBV21-1 is marked as a pseudogene. The CDR3 is 19 residues long. CDR3 bases: TGTGCCAGCAGCAGAACACGGGCCACGATTGGACAGGCTAATCAGCCCCAGCATTTT. It translates to CASSRTRATIGQANQPQHF.

The chain is built from TRBV13 and TRBJ2-1, with 12 bases matching TRBD2. V dropped 0 bases and J dropped 12; count of bases not matched to a gene: 6. The CDR3 has 15 residues. Germline CDR1 reads PRHDT; CDR2 reads FYEKMQ (reference sequence). The CDR3 DNA follows: TGTGCCAGCAGCTTAGGTGCTAGCGGGAGGGCCGGGCAGTTCTTC. Protein sequence: CASSLGASGRAGQFF.

The chain has TRBV5-1 and TRBJ2-3, with a possible D match to TRBD1 (6 bases). Germline lookup yields CDR1 SGHRS and CDR2 YFSETQ. Trimming removed 1 base from V and 1 base from J, with 16 bases in between. This CDR3 has 17 residues. In nucleotides, the CDR3 is TGCGCCAGCAGCTTGCCGGCCAGGGGAATGGGCACAGATACGCAGTATTTT. Protein sequence: CASSLPARGMGTDTQYF.